This TCR beta chain was documented in a study of shared clonotypes between healthy human individuals. Findings and caveats of the study: Unshared clonotypes carried lower generation probabilities than those common to all four donors.

This CDR3 is 13 amino acids long. The germline V gene encodes CDR1 SGHVS and CDR2 FNYEAQ. Trimming took off 5 bases at V and 4 bases at J, with 12 bases between the two ends. A remark on this clone: What it binds is not known.

Researchers divided each subset's genomic DNA evenly across several immunoSEQ plates. In the authors' methods: ImmunoSEQ supplied junction-only sequences lacking quality scores, so filtering was different. Data came from immunoSEQ multiplex PCR; TCRdb stores just in-frame clones and leaves some out. V and J calls plus clone size are reproduced from that table; the DNA served to infer D and trimming. The sample contains some 550,000 clones, around 97% of which appear only once. The chain uses TRBV7-6 and TRBJ2-7, with D possibly matching TRBD2 (5 bases). The sequence came from a woman aged 25 to 39 in good health. The specimen was naive CD4+ T cells sorted from blood. As for subset: CD45RA+ positively selected. This CDR3 reads CASSPRSGYEQYF. The CDR3 DNA follows: TGTGCCAGCAGCCCCAGGTCGGGGTACGAGCAGTACTTC. The complete variable domain, with remaining parts taken from reference TRBV7-6 and TRBJ2-7, reads GAGVSQSPRYKVTKRGQDVALRCDPISGHVSLYWYRQALGQGPEFLTYFNYEAQQDKSGLPNDRFSAERPEGSISTLTIQRTEQRDSAMYRCASSPRSGYEQYFGPGTRLTVT.